Presented here are 6 T cell receptor beta chains from one specimen sequenced in a study of blood T cells in healthy people across ages. Combining a sample-barcoded 5' primer with a J-beta primer mix, a second PCR ran for roughly 6 to 11 cycles. TCRdb itself ran the 5' RACE reads through MiXCR, one entry per CDR3 protein. The profile shows hundreds of thousands of distinct CDR3 sequences, roughly 43% of them singletons. The sample comprised blood. The receptors were sampled from an older woman in good health.

The V call is TRBV7-9, the J call TRBJ2-1, with 11 bases identical to TRBD1. Per germline, CDR1 SEHNR and CDR2 FQNEAQ (reference sequence). This CDR3 contains 14 residues. V lost 4 bases and J lost 10; bases outside the gene matches: 6. CDR3 sequence: CASSSGTGGLEQFF. The CDR3 DNA is TGTGCCAGCAGCTCCGGGACAGGGGGATTGGAGCAGTTCTTC. Complete variable domain (other parts from reference TRBV7-9 and TRBJ2-1): DTGVSQNPRHKITKRGQNVTFRCDPISEHNRLYWYRQTLGQGPEFLTYFQNEAQLEKSRLLSDRFSAERPKGSFSTLEIQRTEQGDSAMYLCASSSGTGGLEQFFGPGTRLTVL.

V gene TRBV20-1 combines with J gene TRBJ2-3; D is uncertain. Between the trimmed V and J ends, which lost 0 bases and 6 bases, there was a span of 7 bases. The V gene's germline CDR1 is DFQATT and CDR2 SNEGSKA (reference sequence). This CDR3 comprises 12 residues. The CDR3 region is CSAREMSDTQYF. The CDR3 DNA reads TGCAGTGCTAGAGAAATGTCGGATACGCAGTATTTT.

In this sample, this clonotype turned up a few times. This chain uses TRBV28 with TRBJ1-1; TRBD1 matches 9 bases. The CDR3 extends over 16 amino acids. Trimming took 3 bases from V and 5 from J; bases not matched to a gene: 10. In germline, CDR1 is MDHEN, CDR2 SYDVKM. This CDR3 is CASSFSSGQGSTEAFF. CDR3 in DNA: TGTGCCAGCAGTTTCTCATCGGGACAGGGTTCGACTGAAGCTTTCTTT.

This clonotype came up a few times. V is TRBV7-2 and J is TRBJ1-4; D remains ambiguous. V was clipped by 2 bases and J by 0 bases, with 10 bases between them. The CDR3 runs to 16 residues. Germline V gene lookup returns CDR1 SGHTA and CDR2 FQGNSA. CDR3: CASSLNPAATNEKLFF. DNA for the CDR3: TGTGCCAGCAGCTTAAATCCAGCTGCAACTAATGAAAAACTGTTTTTT. The full variable domain, in which reference TRBV7-2 and TRBJ1-4 provide the parts outside the CDR3, is GAGVSQSPSNKVTEKGKDVELRCDPISGHTALYWYRQSLGQGLEFLIYFQGNSAPDKSGLPSDRFSAERTGGSVSTLTIQRTQQEDSAVYLCASSLNPAATNEKLFFGSGTQLSVL.

Regarding this clonotype: One junction end disagrees with the germline gene, perhaps due to a read error. The J gene is TRBJ2-3, the V gene TRBV20-1, with 9 bases aligning to TRBD1. Germline lookup yields CDR1 DFQATT and CDR2 SNEGSKA (reference sequence). CDR3 size: 14 residues. The CDR3 nucleotides read TGCAGAGCTAGAGATGGACAGGGGTTAGATACGCAGTATTTT. It translates to CRARDGQGLDTQYF.

This chain connects TRBV20-1 to TRBJ2-3; D gene uncertain. The CDR3 is 13 amino acids. CDR1 and CDR2 (germline): DFQATT, SNEGSKA (reference sequence). CDR3 nucleotide sequence: TGCAGCCAAAGGGCGCTTTTCACAGATACGCAGTATTTT. Amino acid sequence: CSQRALFTDTQYF.